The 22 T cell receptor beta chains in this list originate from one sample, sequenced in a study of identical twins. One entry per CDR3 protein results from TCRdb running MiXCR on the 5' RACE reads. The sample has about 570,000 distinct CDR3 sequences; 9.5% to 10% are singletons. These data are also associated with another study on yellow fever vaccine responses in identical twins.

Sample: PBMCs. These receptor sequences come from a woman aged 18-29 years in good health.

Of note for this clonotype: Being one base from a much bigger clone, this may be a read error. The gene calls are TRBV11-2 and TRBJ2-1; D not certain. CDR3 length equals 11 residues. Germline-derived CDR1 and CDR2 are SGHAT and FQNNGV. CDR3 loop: CASSSHNQQFF. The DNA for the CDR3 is TGTGCCAGCAGCTCCCACAATCAGCAGTTCTTC.

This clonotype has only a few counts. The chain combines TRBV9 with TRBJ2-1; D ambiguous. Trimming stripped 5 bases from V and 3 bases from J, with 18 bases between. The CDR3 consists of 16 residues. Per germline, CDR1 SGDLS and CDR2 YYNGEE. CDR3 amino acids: CASSPDEALYYNEQFF. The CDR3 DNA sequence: TGTGCCAGCAGTCCAGACGAGGCCCTCTACTACAATGAGCAGTTCTTC.

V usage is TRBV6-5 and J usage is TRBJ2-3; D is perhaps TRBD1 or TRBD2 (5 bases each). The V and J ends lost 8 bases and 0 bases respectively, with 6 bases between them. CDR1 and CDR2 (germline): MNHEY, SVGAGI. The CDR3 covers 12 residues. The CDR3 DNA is TGTGCCAGCTGGGACAGCACAGATACGCAGTATTTT. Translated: CASWDSTDTQYF.

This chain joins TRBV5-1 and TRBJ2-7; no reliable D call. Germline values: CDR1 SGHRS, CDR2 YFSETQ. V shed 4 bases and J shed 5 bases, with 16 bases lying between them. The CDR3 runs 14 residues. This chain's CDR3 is CASSREVGLNEQYF. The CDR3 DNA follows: TGCGCCAGCAGCCGTGAGGTGGGTTTGAACGAGCAGTACTTC.

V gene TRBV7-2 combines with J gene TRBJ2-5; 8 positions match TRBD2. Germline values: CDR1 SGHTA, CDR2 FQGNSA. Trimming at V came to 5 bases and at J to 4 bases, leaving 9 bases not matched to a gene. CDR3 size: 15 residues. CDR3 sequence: CASSKSGRGGETQYF. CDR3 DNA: TGTGCCAGCAGCAAAAGCGGGAGAGGCGGAGAGACCCAGTACTTC.

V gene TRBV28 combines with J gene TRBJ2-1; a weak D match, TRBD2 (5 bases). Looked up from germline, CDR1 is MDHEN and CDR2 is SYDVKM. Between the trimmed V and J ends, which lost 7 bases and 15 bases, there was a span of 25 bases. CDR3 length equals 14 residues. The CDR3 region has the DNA TGTGCCAGCAATTCCCCGGCAGTTCGGTTGCGGGTGTTCTTC. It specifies CASNSPAVRLRVFF.

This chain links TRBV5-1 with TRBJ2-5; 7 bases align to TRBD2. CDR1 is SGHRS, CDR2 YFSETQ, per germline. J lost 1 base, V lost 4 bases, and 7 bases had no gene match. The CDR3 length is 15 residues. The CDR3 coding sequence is TGCGCCAGCAGCAGGACCGGGACTACCCAAGAGACCCAGTACTTC. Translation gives CASSRTGTTQETQYF.

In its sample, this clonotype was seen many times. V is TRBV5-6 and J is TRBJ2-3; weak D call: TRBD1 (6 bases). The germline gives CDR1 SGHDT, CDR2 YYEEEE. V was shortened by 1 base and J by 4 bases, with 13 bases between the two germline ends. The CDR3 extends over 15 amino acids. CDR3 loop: CASSLFGTKADTQYF. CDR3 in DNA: TGTGCCAGCAGCTTGTTCGGGACAAAAGCAGATACGCAGTATTTT.

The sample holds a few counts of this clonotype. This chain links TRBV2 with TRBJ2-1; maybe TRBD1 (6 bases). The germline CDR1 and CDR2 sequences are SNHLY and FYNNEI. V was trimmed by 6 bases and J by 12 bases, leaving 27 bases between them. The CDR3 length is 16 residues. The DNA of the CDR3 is TGTGCCAGCAGGGATAGACAGGCACTTCCACCGGACGGGCAGTTCTTC. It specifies CASRDRQALPPDGQFF.

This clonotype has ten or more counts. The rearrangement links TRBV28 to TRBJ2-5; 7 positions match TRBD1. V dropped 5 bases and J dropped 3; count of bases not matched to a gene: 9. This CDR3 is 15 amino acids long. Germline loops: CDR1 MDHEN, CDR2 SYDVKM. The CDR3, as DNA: TGTGCCAGCAGTCTCCGACAGGGCGAAAAAGAGACCCAGTACTTC. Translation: CASSLRQGEKETQYF. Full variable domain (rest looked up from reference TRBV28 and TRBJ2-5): DVKVTQSSRYLVKRTGEKVFLECVQDMDHENMFWYRQDPGLGLRLIYFSYDVKMKEKGDIPEGYSVSREKKERFSLILESASTNQTSMYLCASSLRQGEKETQYFGPGTRLLVL.

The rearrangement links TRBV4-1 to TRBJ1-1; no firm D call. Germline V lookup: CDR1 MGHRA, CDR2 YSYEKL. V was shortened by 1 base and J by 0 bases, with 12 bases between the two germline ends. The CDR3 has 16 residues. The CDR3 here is CASSQVSTALNTEAFF. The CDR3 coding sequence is TGCGCCAGCAGCCAAGTCTCCACAGCTTTGAACACTGAAGCTTTCTTT.

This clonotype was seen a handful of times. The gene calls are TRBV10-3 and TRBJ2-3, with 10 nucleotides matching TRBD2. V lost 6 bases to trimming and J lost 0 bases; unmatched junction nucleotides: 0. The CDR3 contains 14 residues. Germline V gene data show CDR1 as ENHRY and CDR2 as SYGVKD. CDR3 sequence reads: CAIRTSGSTDTQYF. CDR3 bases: TGTGCCATCAGGACTAGCGGGAGCACAGATACGCAGTATTTT.

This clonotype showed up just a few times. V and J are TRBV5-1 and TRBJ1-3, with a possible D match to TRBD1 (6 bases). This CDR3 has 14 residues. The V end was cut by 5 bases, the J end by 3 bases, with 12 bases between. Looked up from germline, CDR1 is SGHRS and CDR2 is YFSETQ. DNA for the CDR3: TGCGCCAGCAGACCAGGGGTGATTGGAAACACCATATATTTT. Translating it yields CASRPGVIGNTIYF.

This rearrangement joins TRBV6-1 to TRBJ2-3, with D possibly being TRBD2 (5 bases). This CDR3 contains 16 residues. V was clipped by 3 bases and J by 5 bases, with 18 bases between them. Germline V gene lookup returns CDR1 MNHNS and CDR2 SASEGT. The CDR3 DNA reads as TGTGCCAGCAGTGATCTGGACGGAACTAGGTTAGATACGCAGTATTTT. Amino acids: CASSDLDGTRLDTQYF.

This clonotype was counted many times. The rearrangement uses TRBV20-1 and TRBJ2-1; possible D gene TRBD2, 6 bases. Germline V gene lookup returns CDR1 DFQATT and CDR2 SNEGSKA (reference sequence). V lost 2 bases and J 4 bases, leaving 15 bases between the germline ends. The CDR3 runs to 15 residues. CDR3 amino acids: CSARKARAGYNEQFF. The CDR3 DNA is TGCAGTGCTAGAAAGGCCCGGGCGGGATACAATGAGCAGTTCTTC.

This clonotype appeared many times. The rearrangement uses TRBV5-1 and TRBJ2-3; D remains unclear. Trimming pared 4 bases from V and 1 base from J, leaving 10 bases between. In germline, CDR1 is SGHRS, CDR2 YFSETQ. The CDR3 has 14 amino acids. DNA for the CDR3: TGCGCCAGCAGCCCCGACCAAGGCACAGATACGCAGTATTTT. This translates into CASSPDQGTDTQYF. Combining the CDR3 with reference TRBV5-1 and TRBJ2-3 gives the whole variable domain KAGVTQTPRYLIKTRGQQVTLSCSPISGHRSVSWYQQTPGQGLQFLFEYFSETQRNKGNFPGRFSGRQFSNSRSEMNVSTLELGDSALYLCASSPDQGTDTQYFGPGTRLTVL.

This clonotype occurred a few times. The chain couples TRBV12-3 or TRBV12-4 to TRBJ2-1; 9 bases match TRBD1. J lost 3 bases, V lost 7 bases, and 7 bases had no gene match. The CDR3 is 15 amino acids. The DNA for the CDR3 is TGTGCCAGCACCTTGGGGGACAGGGACTACAATGAGCAGTTCTTC. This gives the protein CASTLGDRDYNEQFF.

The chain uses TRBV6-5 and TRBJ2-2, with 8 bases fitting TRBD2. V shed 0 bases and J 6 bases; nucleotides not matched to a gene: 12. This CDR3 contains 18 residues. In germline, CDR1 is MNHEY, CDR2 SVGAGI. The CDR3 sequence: CASSYSFQAGVLAGELFF. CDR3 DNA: TGTGCCAGCAGTTACTCCTTTCAAGCGGGAGTATTAGCCGGGGAGCTGTTTTTT.

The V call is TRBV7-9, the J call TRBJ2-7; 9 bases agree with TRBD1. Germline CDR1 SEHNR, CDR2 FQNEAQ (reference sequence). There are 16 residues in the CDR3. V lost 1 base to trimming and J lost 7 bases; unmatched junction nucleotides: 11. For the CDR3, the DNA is TGTGCCAGCAGCTTAGATCCACCGACAGGGGGTAGTGAGCAGTACTTC. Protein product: CASSLDPPTGGSEQYF. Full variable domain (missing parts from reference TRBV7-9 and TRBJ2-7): DTGVSQNPRHKITKRGQNVTFRCDPISEHNRLYWYRQTLGQGPEFLTYFQNEAQLEKSRLLSDRFSAERPKGSFSTLEIQRTEQGDSAMYLCASSLDPPTGGSEQYFGPGTRLTVT.

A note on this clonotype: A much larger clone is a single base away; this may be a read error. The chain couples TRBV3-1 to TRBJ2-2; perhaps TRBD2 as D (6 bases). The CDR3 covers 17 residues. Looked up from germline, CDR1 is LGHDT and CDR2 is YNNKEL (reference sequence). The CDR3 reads CACSASGTPVGAGELFF. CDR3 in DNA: TGTGCCTGCAGTGCCTCCGGGACTCCTGTAGGGGCCGGGGAGCTGTTTTTT.

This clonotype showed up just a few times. The CDR3, as DNA: TGCGCCAGCAGCCAAGGACTTCCGGGACTAGTCTCCGAGCAGTACTTC. Protein sequence: CASSQGLPGLVSEQYF. The chain is built from TRBV4-3 and TRBJ2-7; TRBD2 agrees at 8 bases. The length of the CDR3 is 16 residues. In germline, CDR1 is LGHNA, CDR2 YSLEER. The V and J ends lost 1 base and 6 bases, in that order; junction bases with no gene match: 11.

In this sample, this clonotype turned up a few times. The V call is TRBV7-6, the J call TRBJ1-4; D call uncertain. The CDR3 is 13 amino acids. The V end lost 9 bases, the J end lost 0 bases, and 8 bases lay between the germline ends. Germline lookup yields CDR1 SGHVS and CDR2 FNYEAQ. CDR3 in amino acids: CARRGATNEKLFF. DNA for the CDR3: TGTGCCAGGCGGGGAGCAACTAATGAAAAACTGTTTTTT.